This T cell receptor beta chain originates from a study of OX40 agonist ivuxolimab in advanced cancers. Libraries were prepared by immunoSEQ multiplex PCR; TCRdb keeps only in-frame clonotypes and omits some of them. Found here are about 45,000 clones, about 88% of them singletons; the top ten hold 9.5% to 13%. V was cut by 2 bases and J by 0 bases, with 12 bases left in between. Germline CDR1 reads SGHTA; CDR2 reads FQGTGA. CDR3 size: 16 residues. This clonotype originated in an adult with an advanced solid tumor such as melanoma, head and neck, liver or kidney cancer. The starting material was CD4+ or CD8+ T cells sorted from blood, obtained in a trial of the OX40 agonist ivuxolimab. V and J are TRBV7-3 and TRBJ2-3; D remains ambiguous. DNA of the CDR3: TGTGCCAGCAGCTTAGAACTTGGCGGAAGCACAGATACGCAGTATTTT. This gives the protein CASSLELGGSTDTQYF.